A selection of T cell receptor beta chains follows, all from one sample in a study of T cell responses to AZD1222 COVID-19 vaccine. Repertoires were generated with immunoSEQ multiplex PCR, while TCRdb's copy carries only in-frame clones and drops some. The table includes some 150,000 clones, 75% to 90% detected once. The source material was peripheral blood, sampled after recovery from COVID-19. The receptors originated from an adult who had recovered from COVID-19. Both conserved end residues are part of each CDR3. D genes are given only for firm matches. The listing skips clone size in some rows; elsewhere it reads once, few, many or a size class.

j_call: TRBJ2-5
d_call: TRBD2
v_call: TRBV5-4
clone_size: .
cdr3_nt: TGTGCCAGCAGCTTGGCGGGGGGGCGACAGACCCAGTACTTC
cdr3_aa: CASSLAGGRQTQYF

j_call: TRBJ2-2
d_call: .
v_call: TRBV5-1
clone_size: .
cdr3_nt: TGCGCCAGCAGCAAGGACTTTCAGAACACCGGGGAGCTGTTTTTT
cdr3_aa: CASSKDFQNTGELFF

j_call: TRBJ2-7
d_call: TRBD2
v_call: TRBV6-1
clone_size: .
cdr3_nt: TGTGCCAGCAGTGAGTCACTAGCGGGAGGGCCGGGAGAGCAGTACTTC
cdr3_aa: CASSESLAGGPGEQYF

j_call: TRBJ1-2
d_call: .
v_call: TRBV4-2
clone_size: .
cdr3_nt: TGTGCCAGCAGCCAAGGACTGGGCACTCGCTACACCTTC
cdr3_aa: CASSQGLGTRYTF

j_call: TRBJ2-5
d_call: TRBD2
v_call: TRBV18
clone_size: .
cdr3_nt: TGTGCCAGCTCACCGGCGGGACTAGCGGGAGCCGAGACCCAGTACTTC
cdr3_aa: CASSPAGLAGAETQYF

j_call: TRBJ2-1
d_call: .
v_call: TRBV11-3
clone_size: few
cdr3_nt: TGTGCCAGCAGCTTAGATCCGGTAGGGCATGAGCAGTTCTTC
cdr3_aa: CASSLDPVGHEQFF

j_call: TRBJ2-7
d_call: TRBD1
v_call: TRBV27
clone_size: .
cdr3_nt: TGTGCCAGCAGTCCGCGGGACAGGGGATCCTACGAGCAGTACTTC
cdr3_aa: CASSPRDRGSYEQYF

j_call: TRBJ2-7
d_call: TRBD2
v_call: TRBV7-2
clone_size: .
cdr3_nt: TGTGCCAGCAGCTTAGTGGCCGCGGGGGGGCCGTACGAGCAGTACTTC
cdr3_aa: CASSLVAAGGPYEQYF

j_call: TRBJ1-1
d_call: .
v_call: TRBV11-3
clone_size: .
cdr3_nt: TGTGCCAGCAGCACAGGACGAAACACTGAAGCTTTCTTT
cdr3_aa: CASSTGRNTEAFF

j_call: TRBJ2-7
d_call: .
v_call: TRBV28
clone_size: few
cdr3_nt: TGTGCCAGCAGTTTATGGGGGTCCAGAGAGAACTACGAGCAGTACTTC
cdr3_aa: CASSLWGSRENYEQYF

j_call: TRBJ2-1
d_call: .
v_call: TRBV19
clone_size: .
cdr3_nt: TGTGCCAGTAGTGAGACAGGTAACTACAATGAGCAGTTCTTC
cdr3_aa: CASSETGNYNEQFF

j_call: TRBJ1-2
d_call: .
v_call: TRBV9
clone_size: .
cdr3_nt: TGTGCCAGCAGCCCGCTTGGGGGGGGCTACACCTTC
cdr3_aa: CASSPLGGGYTF

j_call: TRBJ2-7
d_call: TRBD1
v_call: TRBV7-9
clone_size: .
cdr3_nt: TGTGCCAGCAGCCCGAACAGGGGAATCTCGATACGGGAGCAGTACTTC
cdr3_aa: CASSPNRGISIREQYF

j_call: TRBJ1-6
d_call: .
v_call: TRBV5-1
clone_size: .
cdr3_nt: TGCGCCAGCGCCGAACGACCCCTGAATTCACCCCTCCACTTT
cdr3_aa: CASAERPLNSPLHF

j_call: TRBJ1-2
d_call: .
v_call: TRBV3-1/TRBV3-2
clone_size: .
cdr3_nt: TGTGCCAGCAGCCCCCGGGACCCCTATGGCTACACCTTC
cdr3_aa: CASSPRDPYGYTF

j_call: TRBJ1-2
d_call: .
v_call: TRBV19
clone_size: .
cdr3_nt: TGTGCCAGTTGTTTGGCAGGGCGCTCGAATCGGGGCTACACCTTC
cdr3_aa: CASCLAGRSNRGYTF

j_call: TRBJ2-7
d_call: .
v_call: TRBV7-9
clone_size: .
cdr3_nt: TGTGCCAGCAGATCGATCTACGAGCAGTACTTC
cdr3_aa: CASRSIYEQYF

j_call: TRBJ2-7
d_call: .
v_call: TRBV3-1/TRBV3-2
clone_size: .
cdr3_nt: TGTGCCAGCAGTTCCACCTACGAGCAGTACTTC
cdr3_aa: CASSSTYEQYF